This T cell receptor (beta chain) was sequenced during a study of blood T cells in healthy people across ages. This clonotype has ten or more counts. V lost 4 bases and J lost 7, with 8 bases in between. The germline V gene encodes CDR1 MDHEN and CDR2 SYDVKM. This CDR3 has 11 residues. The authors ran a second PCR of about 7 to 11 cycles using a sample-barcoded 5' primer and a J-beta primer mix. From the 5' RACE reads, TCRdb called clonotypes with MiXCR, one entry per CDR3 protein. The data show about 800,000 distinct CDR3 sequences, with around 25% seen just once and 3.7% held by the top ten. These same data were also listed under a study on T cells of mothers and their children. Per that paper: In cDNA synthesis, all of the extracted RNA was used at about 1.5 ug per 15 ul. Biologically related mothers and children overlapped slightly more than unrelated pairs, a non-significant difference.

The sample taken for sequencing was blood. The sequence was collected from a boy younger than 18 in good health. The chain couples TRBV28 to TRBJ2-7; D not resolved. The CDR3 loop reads CASSSGLEQYF. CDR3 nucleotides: TGTGCCAGCAGTTCTGGTCTTGAGCAGTACTTC.